The clone carrying this T cell receptor (beta chain) was seen a single time. This record comes from a study of blood T cell repertoires in COVID-19. Study background: The origin of the acute and convalescent COVID-19 samples was the United States, Italy and Spain. Sample material is recorded as cDNA or gDNA derived from T cells, B-cell-depleted T cells, or PBMCs.

The V segment lost 3 bases and the J segment 16 bases; nucleotides outside the gene matches: 6. CDR1 is KGHDR and CDR2 is SFDVKD in the germline V gene. The CDR3 is made up of 12 amino acids. As originally analysed: Estimation of nucleated cell counts relied on the amplification of reference gene primers. Profiled with immunoSEQ multiplex PCR; TCRdb holds only in-frame clones, not every one. V, J and clone size are taken as reported in that table, and D and trimming were inferred from the DNA itself. The sample consists of over 400,000 clones, approximately 85% of them appearing once. Sequenced input: peripheral blood. The TCR originated in a human donor in a cohort sampled during active COVID-19. The chain combines TRBV24-1 with TRBJ2-1; 9 bases are shared with TRBD2. The CDR3 is CATSDRSGSGFF. The CDR3 nucleotides are TGTGCCACCAGTGATCGTAGCGGGAGTGGTTTCTTC.